The 12 T cell receptor beta chains reported below all come from one sample, sequenced in a study of blood T cell repertoires in COVID-19. TCRdb's copy holds only in-frame clones and misses some; the assay was immunoSEQ multiplex PCR. This table has fewer than 110,000 clones, 65% to 80% appearing once. The sequenced material came from peripheral blood. The receptors were sampled from a man aged 70 or older with acute or convalescent COVID-19.

The chain has TRBV7-3 and TRBJ1-1, with D possibly TRBD1 on 5 matching bases. Deletions cut 1 base from V and 1 base from J, with 7 bases between. Germline V gene data show CDR1 as SGHTA and CDR2 as FQGTGA. The CDR3 has 14 amino acids. This CDR3 reads CASSLSGGNTEAFF. CDR3 DNA: TGTGCCAGCAGCTTAAGCGGGGGGAACACTGAAGCTTTCTTT.

The table lists this clone with a few counts. The chain is built from TRBV19 and TRBJ1-2, with D possibly TRBD1 on 5 matching bases. The CDR3 extends over 14 amino acids. The germline V gene encodes CDR1 LNHDA and CDR2 SQIVND (reference sequence). V lost 3 bases to trimming and J lost 3 bases, with 11 bases between them. The CDR3 nucleotides are TGTGCCAGTAGTATGGGAGGGGACCACTATGGCTACACCTTC. Its translation: CASSMGGDHYGYTF.

The chain joins TRBV2 to TRBJ2-2; D possibly corresponds to TRBD1 (5 bases). The CDR3 is 14 amino acids. CDR1 SNHLY and CDR2 FYNNEI come from the germline V gene. V lost 2 bases and J 5 bases, leaving 9 bases between the germline ends. CDR3: CASSELGRTGELFF. CDR3 bases: TGTGCCAGCAGTGAATTGGGGCGAACCGGGGAGCTGTTTTTT.

This sequence joins TRBV11-3 and TRBJ2-2, with TRBD1 matching 7 bases. The germline V gene encodes CDR1 SGHNT and CDR2 YENEEA. The CDR3 sequence is 17 residues long. V was clipped by 5 bases and J by 1 base; unmatched bases: 10. The CDR3 bases are TGTGCCAGCAGCCCCCCCAAAGGGACAGTGAACACCGGGGAGCTGTTTTTT. Its translation is CASSPPKGTVNTGELFF.

The chain carries TRBV2 and TRBJ2-2; TRBD1 is a possible D gene (6 bases). Germline values: CDR1 SNHLY, CDR2 FYNNEI. CDR3 length equals 14 residues. The V gene lost 4 bases and the J gene lost 4 bases, with 10 bases spanning the gap. The CDR3 nucleotides read TGTGCCAGCAGTGGAACAGGGTCCACCGGGGAGCTGTTTTTT. Its protein is CASSGTGSTGELFF.

The V gene is TRBV5-1, the J gene TRBJ1-1; a weak D match, TRBD1 (5 bases). The CDR3 consists of 16 residues. The V and J ends lost 0 bases and 0 bases respectively, with 12 bases between them. Germline V gives CDR1 SGHRS, CDR2 YFSETQ. The CDR3 DNA sequence: TGCGCCAGCAGCTTGGGTCAGGGTCCGTTGAACACTGAAGCTTTCTTT. This gives the protein CASSLGQGPLNTEAFF.

V and J are TRBV6-5 and TRBJ1-2; D might be TRBD1 (5 bases). The CDR3 spans 15 residues. Germline CDR1 MNHEY, CDR2 SVGAGI. V was cut by 4 bases and J by 0 bases, with 12 bases left in between. CDR3 region: CASSWGQKTNYGYTF. CDR3 DNA: TGTGCCAGCAGTTGGGGCCAAAAAACTAACTATGGCTACACCTTC.

The rearrangement uses TRBV7-9 and TRBJ1-5; D gene uncertain. V dropped 1 base and J dropped 0 bases, with 10 bases sitting between them. Germline CDR1 is SEHNR and CDR2 is FQNEAQ (reference sequence). The CDR3 runs to 16 residues. CDR3 amino acids: CASSLVKENSNQPQHF. In nucleotides, the CDR3 is TGTGCCAGCAGCTTAGTTAAGGAGAATAGCAATCAGCCCCAGCATTTT.

The V call is TRBV3-1 (or the pseudogene TRBV3-2), the J call TRBJ1-6, with 8 nucleotides matching TRBD1. CDR1 is LGHDT, CDR2 YNNKEL, per germline (reference sequence). V shed 1 base and J 7 bases; nucleotides not matched to a gene: 15. This CDR3 is built from 19 residues. CDR3 DNA sequence: TGTGCCAGCAGCCAAGGGCAGGGGGCGCTTTTAAGCATGAATTCACCCCTCCACTTT. This codes for CASSQGQGALLSMNSPLHF.

The chain links TRBV18 to TRBJ2-3, with D possibly TRBD1 on 5 matching bases. This CDR3 region has 14 residues. Germline V gene lookup returns CDR1 KGHSH and CDR2 LQKENI. V lost 3 bases to trimming and J lost 5 bases, with 12 bases between them. The CDR3 DNA reads TGTGCCAGCTCACCGGTCGCAGGGAAAGATACGCAGTATTTT. Translating it yields CASSPVAGKDTQYF.

The CDR3 reads CASRITGGEGYTF. CDR3 bases: TGTGCCAGCAGAATTACAGGGGGCGAAGGCTACACCTTC. The chain employs TRBV27 and TRBJ1-2, with 9 bases that match TRBD1. J was trimmed by 8 bases and V by 6 bases; bases with no gene match: 7. Germline-derived CDR1 and CDR2 are MNHEY and SMNVEV (reference sequence). The CDR3 is 13 residues long.

J is TRBJ1-5 and V is TRBV25-1, with 7 bases matching TRBD1. Germline values: CDR1 MGHDK, CDR2 SYGVNS. CDR3 length equals 16 residues. The trim removed 3 bases at V and 4 bases at J, leaving 9 bases unmatched. The CDR3 is CASSDPTGTENQPQHF. DNA of the CDR3: TGTGCCAGCAGTGATCCAACCGGGACAGAAAATCAGCCCCAGCATTTT.